This T cell receptor (beta chain) was observed in a study of blood T cell repertoires in COVID-19. Study as a whole: Samples representing acute and convalescent COVID-19 were sourced from the United States, Italy and Spain.

Germline CDR1 reads LGHNA; CDR2 reads YNFKEQ. With 0 bases removed from V and 3 bases from J, the gap between germline ends came to 9 bases. This CDR3 region has 14 residues. In the authors' methods: Amplification of reference gene primers was used by the study to estimate nucleated cell counts. Assay: immunoSEQ multiplex PCR; the TCRdb copy retains only in-frame clones and omits some. Clone size and the V and J calls come from that table; the DNA yielded D and trimming. This sample has about 200,000 clones, with roughly nine tenths found just once. The sequencing input was PBMCs or T cells enriched from blood (not recorded which). The chain joins TRBV4-2 to TRBJ2-7; D is possibly TRBD1 (5 bases). The receptor was isolated from a woman aged 25 to 39 who had recovered from COVID-19. The CDR3 bases are TGTGCCAGCAGCCAAGACCAGGGTAGCTACGAGCAGTACTTC. Its protein product is CASSQDQGSYEQYF.